This T cell receptor beta chain was obtained from a study of human thymus T cells. Congenital heart defects were the reason for the corrective surgery that the donors, healthy Finnish infants, were having. Only four of the eight donors provided a 0.5-1 mL blood sample. Blood DNA came from all available leukocytes, not a fixed cell number. The CDR3 totals 16 residues. CDR1 is MNHEY, CDR2 SVGAGI, per germline. Trimming took off 0 bases at V and 7 bases at J, with 19 bases between the two ends. Assay used: immunoSEQ multiplex PCR; TCRdb lists only in-frame clones, some missing. The sample has approximately 46,000 clones; 95% are singletons. General study findings and limits: Thymic and blood repertoires appeared to carry a bias in their V and J gene usage.

On this clone itself: Its antigen is still unknown.

This chain links TRBV6-5 with TRBJ2-7; no firm D call. Sequenced input: blood. This receptor was obtained from a girl under three years old with a congenital heart defect but otherwise immunologically healthy. The CDR3 nucleotides are TGTGCCAGCAGTTACTCGATTTCCTCTCAGTTTCGGGAGCAGTACTTC. Its protein is CASSYSISSQFREQYF.